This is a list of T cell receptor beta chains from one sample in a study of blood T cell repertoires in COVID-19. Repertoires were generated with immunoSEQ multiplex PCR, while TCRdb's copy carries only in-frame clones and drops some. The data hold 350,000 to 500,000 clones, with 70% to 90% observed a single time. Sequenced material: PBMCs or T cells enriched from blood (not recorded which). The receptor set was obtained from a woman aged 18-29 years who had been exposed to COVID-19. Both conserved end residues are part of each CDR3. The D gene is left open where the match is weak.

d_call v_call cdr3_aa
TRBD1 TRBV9 CASSASTGSSYEQYF
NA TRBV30 CAWTARGTEAFF
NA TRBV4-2 CASSQDAQTSGSPLHF
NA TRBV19 CASSRVYNEQFF
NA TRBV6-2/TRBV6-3 CASSYRGNRGNQPQHF
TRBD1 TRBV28 CASSRAGDRNSYEQYF
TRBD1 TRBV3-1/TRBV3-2 CASSQSPTGGLNEQFF
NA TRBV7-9 CASSLGPYSGYTF
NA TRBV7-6 CASSLGSRWASTDTQYF
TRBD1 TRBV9 CASSIPGQPTDTQYF
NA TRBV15 CATSGGHMGHNEQFF
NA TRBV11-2 CASSRDNNYGYTF
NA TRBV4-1 CASSQAGLRRETQYF
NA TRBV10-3 CAISVKGRPTEAFF
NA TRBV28 CASSWTVAYEQYF
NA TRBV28 CASATGIGEKLFF
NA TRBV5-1 CASSLGGGANSPLHF
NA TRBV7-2 CASSLAGGTIEAFF
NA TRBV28 CASSQGPRHKYEQYF
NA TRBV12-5 CASGLETGLEAFF
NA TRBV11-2 CASSVGAGRSGYGYTF
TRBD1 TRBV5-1 CASSLDPGGEKLFF
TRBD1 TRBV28 CASSLLDRVVNQPQHF
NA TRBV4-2 CASSQLSGISGNTIYF
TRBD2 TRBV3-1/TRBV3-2 CASSLSGGTDTQYF
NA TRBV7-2 CASSLGGVNTGELFF
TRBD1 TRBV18 CASSPDRGHQPQHF
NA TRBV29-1 CSVEGASREQFF
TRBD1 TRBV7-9 CASSHRGLGYTF
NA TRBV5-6 CASSLVSVNTEAFF
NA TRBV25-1 CASSPVFVLNYGYTF
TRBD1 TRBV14 CASSQQGTGYGYTF
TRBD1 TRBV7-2 CASSPFSGTGTSYEQYF
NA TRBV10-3 CAISVADSSFYEQYF
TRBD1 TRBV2 CASSSGGSAYNEQFF
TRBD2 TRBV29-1 CSAQAGASYNEQFF
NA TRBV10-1 CASSDEPMNTEAFF
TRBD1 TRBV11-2 CASINLQGGEQFF
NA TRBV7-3 CASSPTTSGNEQFF
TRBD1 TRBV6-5 CASSYTDRGPRNEQYF
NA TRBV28 CASGRISYEQYF
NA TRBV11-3 CASSLGPGTDTQYF
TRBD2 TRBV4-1 CASSHVAGGAYEQYF
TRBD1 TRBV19 CASSKGQGDYNEQFF
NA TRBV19 CASRPQGKGNTEAFF
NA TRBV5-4 CASSPGLDNEQFF